This T cell receptor (beta chain) was captured by sequencing in a study of T-cell reconstitution after alpha-beta-depleted transplantation in children. Preparation of the TCRbeta library was carried out with unique molecular identifiers. MiXCR, run by TCRdb on the PCR reads, gives a single entry per CDR3 protein. This sample has roughly 300,000 distinct CDR3 sequences, with around 9.6% found just once. Concerning this clonotype itself: A much larger clone sits a single nucleotide away, making a read error possible. In this CDR3 the conserved last residue, phenylalanine or tryptophan, is missing, so a read error is likely.

Sequenced here: PBMCs from the stem cell graft donor, sampled from the stem cell graft. The TCR sequence derives from a human donor who donated a stem cell graft to a child with SCID.

In DNA form, the CDR3 reads TGTGCCAGCAGGGAGGGGGGAGCCAGCTATGAAGCTTTCCTT. Residues: CASREGGASYEAFL. The chain uses TRBV12-3 or TRBV12-4 and TRBJ1-1, with a weak D call TRBD1 (6 bases). The germline V and J ends were trimmed by 6 bases and 7 bases, with 18 bases remaining between them. There are 14 residues in the CDR3.